The T cell receptor beta chain described here comes from a study of cytomegalovirus exposure and HLA in healthy donors. Study-wide results and limits: Later analysis suggested links between common viral pathogens and several top significant clusters.

Remarks on this clone: The antigen is undetermined.

With 5 bases removed from V and 4 bases from J, the gap between germline ends came to 9 bases. The CDR3 has 13 residues. Germline CDR1 reads PRHDT; CDR2 reads FYEKMQ (reference sequence). Researchers ran the PCR with 60 Vbeta and 13 Jbeta primers. Sequencing used immunoSEQ multiplex PCR; TCRdb keeps in-frame clones, though not all of them. This repertoire shows roughly 130,000 clones, 65% to 80% found once; its top ten account for 0.95% to 1.1%. V and J are TRBV13 and TRBJ1-5; possible D gene TRBD1, 5 bases. The sequence was collected from a human donor in good health. Sequences were obtained from PBMCs. The CDR3, as DNA: TGTGCCAGCAGCCCCAACAGGAATCAGCCCCAGCATTTT. Its translation is CASSPNRNQPQHF.